These 13 T cell receptor beta chains share one sample of origin, sequenced in a study of T cell repertoires in cytomegalovirus infection (dated by TCRdb to the late 2010s). The instrument was an Illumina HiSeq 1500. TCRdb trimmed public reads at Q25 via fastp, called clones via MiXCR and kept in-frame beta chains. Entries that share a CDR3 protein sequence are merged under the most common genes and DNA. The sample table holds roughly 630,000 distinct CDR3 sequences, of which approximately 24% were seen once. The ten top clones hold roughly 8% of the sample. The sample taken for sequencing was CD8+ T cells from PBMCs. The receptors originated from a human donor in good health (CMV status not recorded). Some clones in this sample may be carry-over from other donors' samples.

On this clonotype: At one of its ends the junction is not consistent with the germline gene, which may arise from a read error. CDR3 in amino acids: CSALLFIAGGPLF. The CDR3 DNA sequence: TGCAGTGCCCTACTTTTTATAGCGGGGGGGCCGCTCTTC. This rearrangement joins TRBV20-1 to TRBJ2-1, with TRBD2 identical over 11 bases. Per germline, CDR1 DFQATT and CDR2 SNEGSKA (reference sequence). The CDR3 length is 13 residues.

This clonotype was found a few times. The rearrangement links TRBV27 to TRBJ2-1; TRBD1 aligns across 7 bases. There are 17 residues in the CDR3. CDR1 and CDR2 from the germline V gene are MNHEY and SMNVEV (reference sequence). Trimming cost V 5 bases and J 5 bases; bases outside gene matches: 15. CDR3 sequence: CASSPYSNRGPNNEQFF. The DNA for the CDR3 is TGTGCCAGCAGTCCGTACAGCAACAGGGGACCCAACAATGAGCAGTTCTTC.

This clonotype has more than one count but fewer than ten. The chain uses TRBV7-9 and TRBJ2-1; 10 bases align to TRBD2. Per germline, CDR1 SEHNR and CDR2 FQNEAQ (reference sequence). V was pared by 5 bases and J by 5 bases, with 6 bases of the junction left unmatched. This CDR3 contains 15 residues. The CDR3 here is CASSPRLAGHNEQFF. The CDR3, as DNA: TGTGCCAGCAGCCCACGACTAGCGGGCCACAATGAGCAGTTCTTC. Drawing the rest from reference TRBV7-9 and TRBJ2-1, the complete variable domain is DTGVSQNPRHKITKRGQNVTFRCDPISEHNRLYWYRQTLGQGPEFLTYFQNEAQLEKSRLLSDRFSAERPKGSFSTLEIQRTEQGDSAMYLCASSPRLAGHNEQFFGPGTRLTVL.

The sample holds a few counts of this clonotype. The rearrangement uses TRBV20-1 and TRBJ2-2, with 10 bases identical to TRBD2. Germline V gene sequence: CDR1 DFQATT, CDR2 SNEGSKA (reference sequence). With 3 bases clipped from V and 7 bases from J, the junction kept 8 bases outside the gene matches. CDR3 length: 15 residues. The CDR3 is CSASGLAGADGELFF. Here the CDR3 DNA reads TGCAGTGCTAGTGGTCTAGCGGGGGCCGACGGGGAGCTGTTTTTT.

This clonotype was recorded many times. The J gene is TRBJ2-1, the V gene TRBV7-9; maybe TRBD2 (6 bases). V shed 11 bases and J shed 3 bases, with 20 bases lying between them. Germline assignment: CDR1 SEHNR and CDR2 FQNEAQ (reference sequence). This CDR3 has 15 residues. CDR3 residues: CAGGSEAIYYNEQFF. CDR3 coding DNA: TGTGCCGGAGGGTCCGAGGCGATATACTACAATGAGCAGTTCTTC.

This clonotype was seen more than once but under ten times. This rearrangement joins TRBV12-3 or TRBV12-4 to TRBJ2-2; weak D call: TRBD2 (6 bases). The germline V and J ends were trimmed by 8 bases and 3 bases, with 13 bases remaining between them. The length of the CDR3 is 14 residues. CDR3 nucleotide sequence: TGTGCCAGCGAACGGGGGTCTCACACCGGGGAGCTGTTTTTT. It specifies CASERGSHTGELFF.

The chain carries TRBV28 and TRBJ2-1, with D possibly being TRBD2 (5 bases). Trimming removed 7 bases at V and 4 bases at J, with 8 bases between. The CDR3 is made up of 12 amino acids. The germline CDR1 and CDR2 sequences are MDHEN and SYDVKM. The CDR3 region is CASKEVYNEQFF. In nucleotides, the CDR3 is TGTGCCAGCAAGGAGGTATACAATGAGCAGTTCTTC. The whole variable domain, remainder taken from reference TRBV28 and TRBJ2-1, is DVKVTQSSRYLVKRTGEKVFLECVQDMDHENMFWYRQDPGLGLRLIYFSYDVKMKEKGDIPEGYSVSREKKERFSLILESASTNQTSMYLCASKEVYNEQFFGPGTRLTVL.

This clonotype has ten or more counts. The rearrangement uses TRBV7-6 and TRBJ2-1; D uncertain. This CDR3 comprises 13 residues. V lost 5 bases, J lost 0 bases, and 5 bases lay in between. CDR1 and CDR2 (germline): SGHVS, FNYEAQ. In nucleotides, the CDR3 is TGTGCCAGCAGCATAAGCTCCTACAATGAGCAGTTCTTC. It translates to CASSISSYNEQFF.

The chain has TRBV20-1 and TRBJ1-5, with unresolved D. V was clipped by 3 bases and J by 2 bases, with 29 bases between them. The germline V gene has CDR1 DFQATT and CDR2 SNEGSKA (reference sequence). This CDR3 spans 20 amino acids. The CDR3 sequence is CSASPGPSPEVVLGNQPQHF. The DNA for the CDR3 is TGCAGTGCTAGTCCAGGACCCTCTCCTGAAGTCGTCCTGGGCAATCAGCCCCAGCATTTT.

V usage is TRBV12-3 or TRBV12-4 and J usage is TRBJ1-5; no clear D. The germline V and J ends were trimmed by 6 bases and 3 bases, with 9 bases remaining between them. The CDR3 runs to 13 residues. The CDR3 here is CASSQSFNQPQHF. Here the CDR3 DNA reads TGTGCCAGCAGCCAGAGCTTCAATCAGCCCCAGCATTTT.

The chain combines TRBV7-3 with TRBJ1-2; D is unclear. Trimming took 5 bases from V and 8 from J, leaving 12 bases between them. The germline V gene encodes CDR1 SGHTA and CDR2 FQGTGA. CDR3 length: 12 residues. CDR3 region: CASSRVVGGYTF. The CDR3 DNA sequence: TGTGCCAGCAGCCGGGTCGTGGGCGGCTACACCTTC.

The genes are TRBV5-1 and TRBJ1-2, with D perhaps TRBD1 (5 bases). The length of the CDR3 is 13 residues. Trimming removed 5 bases from V and 4 bases from J, with 12 bases in between. Germline CDR1 reads SGHRS; CDR2 reads YFSETQ. Written as DNA, the CDR3 is TGCGCCAGCAGTTCAGGGATCGGCTATGGCTACACCTTC. It codes for CASSSGIGYGYTF.

The chain is built from TRBV25-1 and TRBJ2-5; D is tentatively TRBD1 or TRBD2 (6 bases each). The CDR3 runs to 16 residues. Germline V gene sequence: CDR1 MGHDK, CDR2 SYGVNS. The V end was cut by 0 bases, the J end by 0 bases, with 11 bases between. The CDR3 spells CASSEYFRGDQETQYF. CDR3 DNA: TGTGCCAGCAGTGAATACTTTAGGGGGGACCAAGAGACCCAGTACTTC. The complete variable domain, with remaining parts taken from reference TRBV25-1 and TRBJ2-5, reads EADIYQTPRYLVIGTGKKITLECSQTMGHDKMYWYQQDPGMELHLIHYSYGVNSTEKGDLSSESTVSRIRTEHFPLTLESARPSHTSQYLCASSEYFRGDQETQYFGPGTRLLVL.